The sequence of this T cell receptor beta chain was determined in a study of blood T cell repertoires in COVID-19. Trimming removed 4 bases at V and 0 bases at J, with 9 bases between. The V gene's germline CDR1 is MNHNY and CDR2 SVGAGI (reference sequence). The length of the CDR3 is 14 residues. The method was immunoSEQ multiplex PCR; TCRdb's version includes in-frame clones alone and lacks a portion of them. The data contain nearly 70,000 clones, approximately 89% of them singletons. This clone was observed once. The origin of this receptor is a woman aged 70-85 years with acute or convalescent COVID-19. The V call is TRBV6-6, the J call TRBJ1-1; D unresolved. The sequenced material came from peripheral blood. CDR3 nucleotide sequence: TGTGCCAGCAGTTCCCCAGACATGAACACTGAAGCTTTCTTT. Encoded protein: CASSSPDMNTEAFF.